The rows below give T cell receptor beta chains drawn from one sample of a study of blood T cell repertoires in COVID-19. Profiling relied on immunoSEQ multiplex PCR, and the TCRdb table lists in-frame clones only, not all of them. The sample carries 90,000 to 100,000 clones, 84% recorded once. Sequenced sample: peripheral blood. The source of these receptors is a man in his 70s with active or convalescent COVID-19. The CDR3 runs from the conserved cysteine through the conserved F or W. Each record gives: CDR3 protein, V gene.

CASSQNRGWTEAFF | TRBV5-8
CATSVRQKDSPLHF | TRBV24-1
CASCFRPRDMNTEAFF | TRBV19
CASSIRGSYNEQFF | TRBV19
CATSDPGEPQHF | TRBV24-1
CASSPAAGANTGELFF | TRBV18
CACVTGVPISIYF | TRBV30
CASSGFGGVHSPLHF | TRBV28
CAYYRVPSGANVLTF | TRBV30
CAWSLRRDGNSPLHF | TRBV30
CASSAGQGAYGYTF | TRBV2
CASSWGQMGETQYF | TRBV6-5
CASSRDRSSSGNTIYF | TRBV2
CASSTGTGGNTEAFF | TRBV5-1
CASRPPGTAYEQYF | TRBV6-2/TRBV6-3
CASSRLTGGLSGELFF | TRBV3-1/TRBV3-2
CASSRGTAPYEQYF | TRBV7-3
CASSPQNSGRDNSPLHF | TRBV11-2
CATSDLQASAIDEQFF | TRBV24-1
CSVFRGGTEAFF | TRBV29-1
CASSLVPGGVTDTQYF | TRBV11-2
CASSDRVGYGYTF | TRBV18
CASSSTPGQTVPFF | TRBV7-3
CATSRSGKGEQYF | TRBV15
CSVDRITAAFF | TRBV29-1
CASSEHRGSNYGYTF | TRBV9
CASSLDPRVAQYF | TRBV7-2
CASSIGWGTGSGQPQHF | TRBV19
CASSPRAPGNEQFF | TRBV7-9
CASSSSLGGAGLYTDTQYF | TRBV11-3
CASTAGQGVNTEAFF | TRBV18
CASSRDRGIYEQYF | TRBV28
CASRPSGLSNIQYF | TRBV27
CASRVLGLNTEAFF | TRBV5-1
CARRSGGAPSTDTQYF | TRBV30
CASSDTGVTGNTIYF | TRBV6-1
CASSLRTGDFEAFF | TRBV7-2
CASSPGHAHNEQFF | TRBV7-3
CASSLTGSGQATDTQYF | TRBV7-3
CASSLTSVTGGRDTQYF | TRBV28
CASRPEGRGTDTQYF | TRBV6-6
CASSSPRDRGIDEQYF | TRBV6-5
CASTGQLNTEAFF | TRBV6-5
CASSEDRSEKLFF | TRBV2
CASSPVAGSSYEQYF | TRBV18
CASSPRTGSTYEQYF | TRBV6-2/TRBV6-3
CASSPGQGPTSYGYTF | TRBV5-1
CASSLMGQGEDYGYTF | TRBV7-2
CASSQEFVRNQPQHF | TRBV4-1
CASTPGTKNYGYTF | TRBV19
CSVHTTGSPYEQYF | TRBV29-1
CASSPNGGGGTETQYF | TRBV5-1
CASSLEGGSTTNQPQHF | TRBV19
CASIPDRAGNSPLHF | TRBV2
CASSQEHRFQETQYF | TRBV4-3
CASSQEGHLSPLHF | TRBV3-1/TRBV3-2
CASSMRHTNTEAFF | TRBV19
CASSSGLNTEAFF | TRBV5-4
CASSLDHRTQVYGYTF | TRBV5-1